The source of this TCR beta chain is a study of shared clonotypes between healthy human individuals. The wider study: A couple of women and three men aged 18 to 49 made up the donors. Three CD4 naive, three CD4 memory, two CD8 naive and one CD8 memory plate were used per donor.

Memory CD4+ cells were the fraction left after CD45RA+ naive selection. V shed 7 bases and J 6 bases; nucleotides not matched to a gene: 6. The germline V gene has CDR1 MNHNY and CDR2 SVGAGI (reference sequence). The CDR3 loop spans 13 amino acids. This clone was observed once. Deep was the level used in running the assay. The protocol was immunoSEQ multiplex PCR, while the TCRdb copy is restricted to in-frame clones and leaves out a portion. The sample yields roughly 2,500,000 clones, approximately 94% seen once. The specimen was naive CD4+ T cells from PBMCs. Sample subset: CD45RA+ positively selected. The TCR comes from a man between 18 and 35 years old in good health. Some clones in this sample may be carry-over from other donors' samples. The rearrangement joins TRBV6-6 to TRBJ2-7, with TRBD1 identical over 10 bases. This chain's CDR3 is CASIRDRGSEQYF. The CDR3 DNA is TGTGCCAGCATTAGGGACAGGGGATCCGAGCAGTACTTC.